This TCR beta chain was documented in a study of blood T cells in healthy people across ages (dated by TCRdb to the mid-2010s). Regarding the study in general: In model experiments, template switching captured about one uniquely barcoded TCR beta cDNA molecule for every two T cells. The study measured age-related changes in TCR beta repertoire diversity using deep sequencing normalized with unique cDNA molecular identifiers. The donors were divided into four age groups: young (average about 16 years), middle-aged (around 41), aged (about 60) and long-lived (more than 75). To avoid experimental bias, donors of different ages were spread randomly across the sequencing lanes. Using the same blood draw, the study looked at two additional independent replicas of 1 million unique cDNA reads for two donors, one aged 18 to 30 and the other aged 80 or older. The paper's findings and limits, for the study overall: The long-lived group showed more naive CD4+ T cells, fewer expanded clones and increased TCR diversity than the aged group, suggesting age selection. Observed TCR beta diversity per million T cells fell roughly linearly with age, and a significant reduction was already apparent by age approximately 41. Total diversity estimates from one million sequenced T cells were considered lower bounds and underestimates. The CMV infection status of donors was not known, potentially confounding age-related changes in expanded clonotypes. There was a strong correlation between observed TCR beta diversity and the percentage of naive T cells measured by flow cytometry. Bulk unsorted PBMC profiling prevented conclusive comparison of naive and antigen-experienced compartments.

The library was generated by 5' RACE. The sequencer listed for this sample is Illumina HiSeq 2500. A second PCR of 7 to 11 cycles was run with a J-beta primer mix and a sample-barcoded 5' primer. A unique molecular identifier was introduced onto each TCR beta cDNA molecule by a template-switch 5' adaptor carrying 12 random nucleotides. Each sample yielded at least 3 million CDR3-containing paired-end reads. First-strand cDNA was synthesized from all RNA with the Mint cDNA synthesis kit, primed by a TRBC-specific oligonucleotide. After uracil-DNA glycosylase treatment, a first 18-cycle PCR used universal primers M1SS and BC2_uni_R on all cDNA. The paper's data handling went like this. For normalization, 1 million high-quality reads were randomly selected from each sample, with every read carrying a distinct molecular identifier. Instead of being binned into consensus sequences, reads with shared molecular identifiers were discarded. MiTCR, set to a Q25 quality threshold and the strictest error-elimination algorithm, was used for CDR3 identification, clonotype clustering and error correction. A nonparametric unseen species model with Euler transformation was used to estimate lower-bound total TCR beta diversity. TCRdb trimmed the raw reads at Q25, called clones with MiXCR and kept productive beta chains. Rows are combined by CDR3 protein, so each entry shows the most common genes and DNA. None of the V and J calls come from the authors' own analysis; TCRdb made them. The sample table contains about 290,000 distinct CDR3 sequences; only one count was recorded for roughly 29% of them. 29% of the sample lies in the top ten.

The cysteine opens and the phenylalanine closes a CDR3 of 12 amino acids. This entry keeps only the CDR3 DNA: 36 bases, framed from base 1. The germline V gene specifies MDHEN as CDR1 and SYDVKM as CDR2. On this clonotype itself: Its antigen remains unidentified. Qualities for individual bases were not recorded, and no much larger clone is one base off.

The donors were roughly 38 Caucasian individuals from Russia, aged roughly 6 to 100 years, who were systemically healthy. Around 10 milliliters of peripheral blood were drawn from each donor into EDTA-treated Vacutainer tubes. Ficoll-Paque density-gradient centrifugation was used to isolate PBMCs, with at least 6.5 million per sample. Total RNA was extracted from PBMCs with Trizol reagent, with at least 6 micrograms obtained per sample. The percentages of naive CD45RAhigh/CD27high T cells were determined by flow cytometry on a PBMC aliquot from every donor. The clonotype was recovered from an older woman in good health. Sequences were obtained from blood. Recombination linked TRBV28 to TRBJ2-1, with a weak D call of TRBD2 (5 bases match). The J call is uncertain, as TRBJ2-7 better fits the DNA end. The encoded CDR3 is CASRGMVGEQYF. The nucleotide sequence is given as TGTGCCAGCCGAGGGATGGTGGGCGAGCAGTACTTC.